This TCR beta chain came from a study of graft-versus-host responses after intestinal transplantation. The study, taken as a whole, reports: GvH clones surfaced in recipient marrow, some emerging earlier in ileum or blood.

This clone appeared a single time. Its antigen is not known. Profiled with immunoSEQ multiplex PCR; TCRdb holds only in-frame clones, not every one. The data show roughly 36,000 clones, roughly 95% seen once. The specimen comprised unstimulated CD8+ T cells sorted from spleen or lymph node cells, sampled before transplant. The TCR sequence derives from a human donor who was the organ donor for an intestinal transplant.

CDR3 sequence (DNA): TGTGCCAGCAGCTTAGCGGGGGTCAGGGACGAGCAGTACTTC. This codes for CASSLAGVRDEQYF. The rearrangement links TRBV7-9 to TRBJ2-7; the D gene could be TRBD1 or TRBD2 (5 bases each). Germline assignment: CDR1 SEHNR and CDR2 FQNEAQ (reference sequence). Trimming left V 0 bases short and J 5 bases short, with 11 bases between. The CDR3 sequence is 14 residues long.